Sequencing of this TCR beta chain was carried out in a study of tumor-infiltrating lymphocytes in primary liver carcinoma (TCRdb year 2017). Regarding the complete study: Of the five patients (three men and two women, aged 30 to 69 years), four had hepatocellular carcinoma and one had combined HCC and intrahepatic cholangiocarcinoma. The tumors of the five patients were staged as T1-T3 N0M0, with maximum diameters ranging from roughly 4.2 to 11 cm. Roughly 3.5 to 8 million productive TCRbeta reads were obtained per sample, and no significant difference in read depth was found between tissue types. TCRbeta repertoire sequencing, expression microarrays and whole-exome sequencing were combined in the study across five regions of each liver tumor, with adjacent normal tissue and blood also included. A total of approximately 35 specimens from 5 patients, comprising approximately 25 tumor regions, 5 adjacent noncancerous liver tissues and 5 peripheral blood samples, were covered by TCRbeta repertoire sequencing. To link TCRbeta repertoire diversity to the local molecular phenotype, the approximately 25 tumor region samples were profiled with Agilent mRNA microarrays. Technical replicate repertoires showed high reproducibility, with mean shared-clone rates roughly 0.87 and correlation coefficients above 0.95. What the research found in general, with its limitations: Consistent with antigen-driven expansion, pairs of tumor regions showed higher repertoire overlap (mean roughly 36%) than either tumor-adjacent pairs (about 17%) or tumor-blood pairs (roughly 15%). Bulk unsorted samples precluded comparing CD4+ and CD8+ T cell repertoires. The study included only four to six patients, and the authors note findings should be validated in a larger study. Because only the TCR beta chain was sequenced and unpaired alpha chains were not captured, true repertoire diversity is likely underestimated. Only about 8-24% of top clones were present in all five regions of a tumor, suggesting spatial heterogeneity of tumor-infiltrating T cells. A significantly larger repertoire fraction was made up by the top 250 clones in tumors than in blood (p = 0.039).

Without any cell sorting, total RNA and DNA were co-extracted from approximately 20-30 mg of bulk tissue using the AllPrep DNA/RNA mini kit. Surgical resection was performed in China between November 2015 and early 2016 on several patients with histopathologically diagnosed primary liver carcinoma. At the time of sampling, the patients were treatment-naive and had chronic HBV infection. Each tumor was sampled at five spatially separated regions: the superior, inferior, left-lateral and right-lateral poles and the tumor centre. More than 85% viable tumor cells were found by histology in every tumor sample. Fresh tumor and adjacent tissue pieces were bisected, with one half stored in RNAlater at -80 degrees C and the other half sent for histology. A constant-region primer and ProtoScript II reverse transcriptase were used to reverse-transcribe TCRbeta-specific cDNA from 500 ng total RNA. Three nested multiplex PCR rounds, following a slightly modified ARM-PCR procedure, were used to build the TCRbeta libraries. Multiplex TRBV1-TRBV30 forward primers and a Cbeta reverse primer were used in the first two PCR rounds, each of which was run for 9 to 11 cycles. Sample barcodes and Illumina adapters were added in a final 25-cycle PCR with Deep VentR polymerase. Before sequencing, amplicons between 200 and 500 bp were purified from gel using a QIAquick gel extraction kit. TCRbeta amplicons were sequenced on an Illumina HiSeq 2500 with 250-bp paired-end reads. The study's processing was this. To recover full CDR3 sequences, reads were quality-trimmed using Trimmomatic v0.33 and paired reads were then merged using FLASH v1.2.11. V, D and J germline segments were assigned to the rearranged TCRbeta sequences by MiGEC v1.2.1b. Clonotype statistics and Shannon-Wiener diversity indices were computed with VDJtools v1.0.0. To reduce sampling bias, subsequent analyses other than the diversity analysis used only the 250 most abundant clonotypes in each sample. TCRdb trimmed public reads at Q25 via fastp, called clones via MiXCR and kept in-frame beta chains. For every CDR3 protein sequence, its rows merge into one entry that carries the most common genes and DNA. The V and J calls and clone size are TCRdb's, not the authors'. The sample table holds under 110,000 distinct CDR3 sequences, of which about 67% were seen once. The ten largest make up roughly 12% of the sample.

The germline V gene sets CDR1 to SGHNT and CDR2 to YENEEA. Taken from cysteine to phenylalanine, the CDR3 has 18 residues. Of all the DNA, just the CDR3 is kept, 54 bases in frame from base 1. Comment on this clonotype: Its antigen is still unknown. A junction end diverges from the germline sequence, so it may reflect a read error.

The sequencing input was liver tumor tissue from sampling region 2. Sample cell subset or site, as interpreted from the label and publication: tumor region T2, inferior pole. The rearrangement combines TRBV11-3 with TRBJ2-1; the best D guess is TRBD2, with 6 bases matching. This receptor was identified in a woman aged 55-69 years with primary liver carcinoma and hepatitis B virus infection. The CDR3 has the sequence CASSLGQGGKAGYNEEFF. DNA sequence: TGTGCCAGCAGCTTAGGTCAAGGCGGGAAGGCAGGCTACAATGAGGAGTTCTTC.